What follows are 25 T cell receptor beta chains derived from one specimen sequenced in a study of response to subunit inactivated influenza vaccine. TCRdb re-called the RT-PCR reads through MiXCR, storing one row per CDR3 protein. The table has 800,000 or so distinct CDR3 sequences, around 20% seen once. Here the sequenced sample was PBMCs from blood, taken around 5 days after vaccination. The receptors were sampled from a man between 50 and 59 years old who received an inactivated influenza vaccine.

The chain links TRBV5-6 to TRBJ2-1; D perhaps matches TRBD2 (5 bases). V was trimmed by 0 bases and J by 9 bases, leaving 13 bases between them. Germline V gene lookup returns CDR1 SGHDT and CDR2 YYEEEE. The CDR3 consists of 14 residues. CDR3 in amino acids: CASSLAHVAGEQFF. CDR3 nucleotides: TGTGCCAGCAGCTTGGCTCATGTCGCGGGTGAGCAGTTCTTC.

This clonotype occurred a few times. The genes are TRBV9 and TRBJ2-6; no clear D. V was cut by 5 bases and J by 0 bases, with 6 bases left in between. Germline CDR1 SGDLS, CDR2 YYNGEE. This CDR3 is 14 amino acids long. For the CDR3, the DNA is TGTGCCAGCAGAGGAACCTCTGGGGCCAACGTCCTGACTTTC. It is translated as CASRGTSGANVLTF.

CDR3 amino acids: CSARLRERSNTGELFF. The CDR3 DNA sequence: TGCAGTGCTAGACTCCGGGAAAGATCGAACACCGGGGAGCTGTTTTTT. The chain is built from TRBV20-1 and TRBJ2-2; TRBD2 might be the D (5 bases). Trimming removed 2 bases at V and 0 bases at J, with 13 bases between. Germline V gene data show CDR1 as DFQATT and CDR2 as SNEGSKA (reference sequence). The CDR3 loop spans 16 amino acids.

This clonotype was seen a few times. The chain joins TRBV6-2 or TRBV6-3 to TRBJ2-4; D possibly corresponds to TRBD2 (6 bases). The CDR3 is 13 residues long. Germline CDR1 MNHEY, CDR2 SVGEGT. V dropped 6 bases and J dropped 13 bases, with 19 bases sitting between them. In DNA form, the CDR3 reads TGTGCCAGCAGAACCACAAACCGGGACTTCCAGTACTTC. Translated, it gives CASRTTNRDFQYF.

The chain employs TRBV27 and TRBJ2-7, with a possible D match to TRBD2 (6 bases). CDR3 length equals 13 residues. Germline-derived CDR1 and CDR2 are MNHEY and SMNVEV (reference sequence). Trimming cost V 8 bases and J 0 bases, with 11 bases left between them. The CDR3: CASGRTGSYEQYF. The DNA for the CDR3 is TGTGCCAGCGGGAGGACTGGCTCCTACGAGCAGTACTTC.

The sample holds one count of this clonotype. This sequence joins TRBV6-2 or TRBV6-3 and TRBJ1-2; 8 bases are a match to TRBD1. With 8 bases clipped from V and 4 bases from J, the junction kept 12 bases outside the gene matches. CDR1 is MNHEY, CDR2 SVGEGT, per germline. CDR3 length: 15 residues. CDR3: CASGYSGTGIYGYTF. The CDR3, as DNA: TGTGCCAGCGGATACTCTGGGACAGGCATCTATGGCTACACCTTC.

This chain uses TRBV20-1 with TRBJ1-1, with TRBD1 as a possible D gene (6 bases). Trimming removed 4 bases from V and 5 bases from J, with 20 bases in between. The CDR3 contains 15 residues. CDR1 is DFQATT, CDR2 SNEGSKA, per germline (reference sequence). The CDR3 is CSAKVWAQGRTEAFF. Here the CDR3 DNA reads TGCAGTGCTAAGGTCTGGGCACAGGGACGAACTGAAGCTTTCTTT.

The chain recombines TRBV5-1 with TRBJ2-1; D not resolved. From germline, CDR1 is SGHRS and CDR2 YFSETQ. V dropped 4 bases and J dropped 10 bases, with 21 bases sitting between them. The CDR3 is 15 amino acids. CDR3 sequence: CASSAFGPGQEEQFF. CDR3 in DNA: TGCGCCAGCAGCGCATTTGGTCCGGGTCAGGAGGAGCAGTTCTTC.

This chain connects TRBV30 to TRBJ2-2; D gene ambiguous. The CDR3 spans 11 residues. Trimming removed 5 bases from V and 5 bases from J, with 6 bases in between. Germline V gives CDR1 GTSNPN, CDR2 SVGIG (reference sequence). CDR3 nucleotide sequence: TGTGCCTGGGGCTGGACCGGGGAGCTGTTTTTT. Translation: CAWGWTGELFF.

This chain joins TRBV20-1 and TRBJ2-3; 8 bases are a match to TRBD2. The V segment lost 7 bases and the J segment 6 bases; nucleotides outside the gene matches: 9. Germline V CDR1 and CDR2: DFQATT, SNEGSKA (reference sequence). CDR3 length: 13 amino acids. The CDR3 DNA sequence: TGCAGTGTCACCTCCGGGAGGGGTGATACGCAGTATTTT. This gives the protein CSVTSGRGDTQYF.

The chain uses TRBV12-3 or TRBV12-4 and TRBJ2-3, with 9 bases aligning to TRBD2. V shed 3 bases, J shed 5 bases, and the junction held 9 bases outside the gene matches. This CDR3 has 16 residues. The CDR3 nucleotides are TGTGCCAGCAGTTTGGGGGCGGGGGGGCCTCGAGATACGCAGTATTTT. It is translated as CASSLGAGGPRDTQYF.

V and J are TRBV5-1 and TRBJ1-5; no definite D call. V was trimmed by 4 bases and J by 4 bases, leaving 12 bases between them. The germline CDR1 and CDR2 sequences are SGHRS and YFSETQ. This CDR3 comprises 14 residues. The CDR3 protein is CASSRVRSNQPQHF. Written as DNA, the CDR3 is TGCGCCAGCAGCCGGGTCCGATCAAATCAGCCCCAGCATTTT.

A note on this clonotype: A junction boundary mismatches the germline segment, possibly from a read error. The CDR3 loop reads CARSPTGIHRYNVRVEQFF. CDR3 coding DNA: TGTGCCCGCAGCCCTACAGGGATCCACCGCTACAATGTGAGGGTTGAGCAGTTCTTC. The chain joins TRBV3-1 to TRBJ2-1; maybe TRBD1 (6 bases). CDR1 is LGHDT, CDR2 YNNKEL, per germline (reference sequence). The CDR3 loop spans 19 amino acids.

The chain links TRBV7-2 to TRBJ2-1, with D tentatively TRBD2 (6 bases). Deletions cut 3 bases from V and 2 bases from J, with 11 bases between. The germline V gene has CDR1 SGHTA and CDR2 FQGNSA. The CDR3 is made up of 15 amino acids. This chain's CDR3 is CASSFGGWTYNEQFF. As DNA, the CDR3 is TGTGCCAGCAGCTTTGGGGGGTGGACCTACAATGAGCAGTTCTTC.

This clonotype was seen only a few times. The CDR3 region has the DNA TGTGCCAGCAGTTACCCGCCAAAGGCAGGGGCTAACTATGGCTACACCTTC. Translated, it gives CASSYPPKAGANYGYTF. The V call is TRBV6-2 or TRBV6-3, the J call TRBJ1-2, with D maybe TRBD1 (6 bases). Between the trimmed V and J ends, which lost 2 bases and 0 bases, there was a span of 16 bases. The CDR3 has 17 residues. Germline V gene lookup returns CDR1 MNHEY and CDR2 SVGEGT.

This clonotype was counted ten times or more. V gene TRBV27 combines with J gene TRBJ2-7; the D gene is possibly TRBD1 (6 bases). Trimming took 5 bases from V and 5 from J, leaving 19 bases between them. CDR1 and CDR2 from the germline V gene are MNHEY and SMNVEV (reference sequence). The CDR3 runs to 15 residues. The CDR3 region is CASSRVVRGSHEQYF. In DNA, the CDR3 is TGTGCCAGCAGTCGGGTTGTAAGGGGGAGCCACGAGCAGTACTTC.

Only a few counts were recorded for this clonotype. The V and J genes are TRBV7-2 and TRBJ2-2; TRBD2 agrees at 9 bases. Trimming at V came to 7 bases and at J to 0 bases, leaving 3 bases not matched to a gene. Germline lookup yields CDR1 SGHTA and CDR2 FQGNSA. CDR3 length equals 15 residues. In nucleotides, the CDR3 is TGTGCCAGCACCGCTAGCGGGGCGAACACCGGGGAGCTGTTTTTT. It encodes CASTASGANTGELFF.

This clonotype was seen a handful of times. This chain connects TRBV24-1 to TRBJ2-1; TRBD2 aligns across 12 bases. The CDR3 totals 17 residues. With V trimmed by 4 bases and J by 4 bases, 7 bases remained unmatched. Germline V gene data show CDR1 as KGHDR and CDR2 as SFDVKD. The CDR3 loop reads CATSEPTSGRLYNEQFF. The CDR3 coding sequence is TGTGCCACCAGTGAACCGACTAGCGGGAGACTTTACAATGAGCAGTTCTTC.

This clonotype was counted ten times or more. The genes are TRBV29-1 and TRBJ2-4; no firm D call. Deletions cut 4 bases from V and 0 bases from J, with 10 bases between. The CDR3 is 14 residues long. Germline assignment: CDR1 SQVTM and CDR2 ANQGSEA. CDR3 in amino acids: CSVVPNLAKNIQYF. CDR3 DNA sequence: TGCAGCGTTGTGCCCAACCTAGCCAAAAACATTCAGTACTTC.

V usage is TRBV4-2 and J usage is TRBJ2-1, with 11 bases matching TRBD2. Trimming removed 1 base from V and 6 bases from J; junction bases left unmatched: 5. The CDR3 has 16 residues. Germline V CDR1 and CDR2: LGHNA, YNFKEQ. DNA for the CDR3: TGTGCCAGCAGCCAAGTGGGACTAGCGGAAGCCAATGAGCAGTTCTTC. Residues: CASSQVGLAEANEQFF.

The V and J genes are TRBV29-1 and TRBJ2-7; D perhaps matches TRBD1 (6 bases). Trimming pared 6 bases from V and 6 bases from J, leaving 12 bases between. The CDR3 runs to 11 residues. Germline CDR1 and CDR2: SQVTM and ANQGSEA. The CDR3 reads CSVVTGFEQYF. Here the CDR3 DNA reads TGCAGCGTAGTAACAGGGTTCGAGCAGTACTTC.

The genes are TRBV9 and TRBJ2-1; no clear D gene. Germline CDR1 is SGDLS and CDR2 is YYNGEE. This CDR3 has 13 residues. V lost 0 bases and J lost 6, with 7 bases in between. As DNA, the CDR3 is TGTGCCAGCAGCGTAGCCCCTGGCAATGAGCAGTTCTTC. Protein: CASSVAPGNEQFF.

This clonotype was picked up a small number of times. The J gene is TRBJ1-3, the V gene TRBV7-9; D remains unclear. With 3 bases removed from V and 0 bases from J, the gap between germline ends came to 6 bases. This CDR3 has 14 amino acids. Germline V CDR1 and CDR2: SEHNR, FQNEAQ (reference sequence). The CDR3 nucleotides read TGTGCCAGCAGCTTGTCGACCTCTGGAAACACCATATATTTT. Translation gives CASSLSTSGNTIYF.

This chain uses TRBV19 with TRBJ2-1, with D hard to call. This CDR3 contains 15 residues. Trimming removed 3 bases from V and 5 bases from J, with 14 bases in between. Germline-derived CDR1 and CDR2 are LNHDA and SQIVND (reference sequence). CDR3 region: CASSMSGRTNNEQFF. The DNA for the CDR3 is TGTGCCAGTAGTATGTCGGGCAGGACGAACAATGAGCAGTTCTTC.

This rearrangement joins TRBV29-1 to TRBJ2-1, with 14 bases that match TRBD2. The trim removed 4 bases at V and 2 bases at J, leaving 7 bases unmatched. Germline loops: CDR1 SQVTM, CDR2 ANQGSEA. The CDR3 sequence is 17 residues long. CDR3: CSVGGTSGRMAYNEQFF. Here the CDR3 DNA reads TGCAGCGTTGGAGGGACTAGCGGGAGAATGGCCTACAATGAGCAGTTCTTC.